This TCR beta chain was sequenced in a study of CD8 T cells in ankylosing spondylitis (dated by TCRdb to about 2017). Describing the broader study: The study profiled T cell receptor beta repertoires in healthy donors and ankylosing spondylitis patients to find disease-linked TCR variants. The full study cohort comprised about 24 ankylosing spondylitis patients and approximately 100 healthy donors. Peripheral blood was sampled, and synovial fluid was also collected from ankylosing spondylitis patients.

The CDR3 runs 17 amino acids, cysteine and phenylalanine included. The retained sequence is limited to the CDR3, 51 bases, with the frame set at the first base. From the germline V gene, CDR1 is SGHTA and CDR2 is FQGNSA. The V end gives up 3 bases and the J end 1 base, leaving 5 bases in the junction not matched to a gene. Study-wide conclusions, independent of this receptor: The disease-linked clones had a CD8+ phenotype and were found at relatively low frequencies in peripheral blood. Some motif variants had previously been reported in the synovial fluid and blood of reactive arthritis patients, which suggests shared mechanisms of disease initiation. The disease-linked clones were reported as significantly enriched in matched synovial fluid samples from ankylosing spondylitis patients. Blood from ankylosing spondylitis patients appeared to be characterized by a TCR beta motif composed of several highly homologous amino acid variants.

This clonotype was recorded many times. The target of this receptor is not known. No base quality information exists; no much larger clone differs at one position. Data came from an Illumina HiSeq 2500. Quantitative 5'-RACE with molecular barcodes was the method used to prepare the TCR beta libraries. The original pipeline was this. A new computational method, built on a probabilistic model of VDJ rearrangement, was used to identify disease-linked TCR variants. In-frame beta chains were kept once TCRdb had trimmed the public reads at Q25 with fastp and called clones with MiXCR. Entries that share a CDR3 protein sequence are merged under the most common genes and DNA. TCRdb, rather than the study authors, made the V and J calls. The sample table contains some 200,000 distinct CDR3 sequences; only one count was recorded for roughly 24% of them. 5% to 7.5% of the sample belongs to the ten largest clones.

The sample was blood, either unsorted or a sorted T cell fraction (not recorded which). This TCR was recovered from a male donor with ankylosing spondylitis or in good health (not recorded which). The rearranged segments are TRBV7-2 and TRBJ2-2; TRBD2 agrees with 10 junctional bases. The CDR3 loop reads CASSFKAGGMNTGELFF. The nucleotide sequence reads as follows: TGTGCCAGCAGCTTCAAAGCGGGAGGGATGAACACCGGGGAGCTGTTTTTT.